This T cell receptor (beta chain) emerged from a study of CD8 T cells in Susac syndrome. TEMRA cells were FACS-enriched, while CD8+ and CD4+ T cells were negatively isolated. The V end was cut by 5 bases, the J end by 1 base, with 6 bases between. The length of the CDR3 is 12 residues. Germline V CDR1 and CDR2: SGHRS, YFSETQ. Roughly 0.5 to 1 ug RNA was reverse transcribed with random hexamers. It was immunoSEQ multiplex PCR that amplified TCR beta CDR3 across 54 Vbeta and 13 Jbeta. TCRdb used MiXCR to reprocess the immunoSEQ multiplex PCR reads, holding one entry per CDR3 protein. The table shows about 200,000 distinct CDR3 sequences, with 95% occurring only once.

V is TRBV5-1 and J is TRBJ2-5; D is unclear. This TCR derives from a human donor in good health. Sequencing was carried out using CD4+ T cells from PBMCs. CDR3 sequence: CASRDIQETQYF. CDR3 DNA sequence: TGCGCCAGCAGGGATATCCAAGAGACCCAGTACTTC.